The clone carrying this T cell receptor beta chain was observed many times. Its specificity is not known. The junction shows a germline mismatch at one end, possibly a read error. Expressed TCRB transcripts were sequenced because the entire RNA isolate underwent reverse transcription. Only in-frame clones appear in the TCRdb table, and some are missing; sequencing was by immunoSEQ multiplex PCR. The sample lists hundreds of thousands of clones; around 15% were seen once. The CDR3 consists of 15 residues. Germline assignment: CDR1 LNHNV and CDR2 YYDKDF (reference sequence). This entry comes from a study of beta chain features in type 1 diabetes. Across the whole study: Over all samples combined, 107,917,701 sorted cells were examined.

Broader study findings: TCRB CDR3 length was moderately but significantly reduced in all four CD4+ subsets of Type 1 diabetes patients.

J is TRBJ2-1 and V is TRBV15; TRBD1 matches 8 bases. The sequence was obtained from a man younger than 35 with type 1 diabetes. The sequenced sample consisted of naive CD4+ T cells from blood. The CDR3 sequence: CATSGDRGRHNEQFF. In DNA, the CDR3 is TGTGCCACCAGCGGAGACAGGGGTAGACACAATGAGCAGTTCTTC.